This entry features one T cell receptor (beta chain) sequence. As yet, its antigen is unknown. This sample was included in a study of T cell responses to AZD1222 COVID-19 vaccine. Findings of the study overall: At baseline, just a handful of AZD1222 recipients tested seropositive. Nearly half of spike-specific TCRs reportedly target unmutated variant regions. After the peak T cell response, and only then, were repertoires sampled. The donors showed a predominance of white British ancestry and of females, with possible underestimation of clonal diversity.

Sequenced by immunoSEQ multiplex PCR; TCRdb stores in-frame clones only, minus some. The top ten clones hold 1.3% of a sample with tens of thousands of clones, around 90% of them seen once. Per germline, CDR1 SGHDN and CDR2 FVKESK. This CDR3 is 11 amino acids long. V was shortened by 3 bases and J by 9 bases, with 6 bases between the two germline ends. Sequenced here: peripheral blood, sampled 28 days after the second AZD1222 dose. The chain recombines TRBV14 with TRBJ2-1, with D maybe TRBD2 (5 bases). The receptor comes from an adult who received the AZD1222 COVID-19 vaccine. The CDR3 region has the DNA TGTGCCAGCAGCCACCGGGGTGAGCAGTTCTTC. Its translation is CASSHRGEQFF.